This entry lists 17 T cell receptor beta chains sequenced from one sample in a study of radiotherapy plus CTLA-4 blockade in lung cancer. Produced via immunoSEQ multiplex PCR; TCRdb's table is partial and in-frame only. The sample has about 60,000 clones; approximately 76% are singletons. The sequencing used peripheral blood, collected from a patient treated with radiotherapy plus ipilimumab. The receptor source for this set is a human donor with non-small cell lung cancer who had a complete response to radiotherapy plus ipilimumab.

This sequence joins TRBV14 and TRBJ2-7, with 7 bases identical to TRBD1. The length of the CDR3 is 17 residues. V lost 1 base, J lost 4 bases, and 13 bases stayed unmatched. Germline CDR1 is SGHDN and CDR2 is FVKESK. The CDR3 region is CASSQVGVPGGSYEQYF. CDR3 sequence (DNA): TGTGCCAGCAGCCAAGTGGGGGTGCCAGGGGGAAGTTACGAGCAGTACTTC.

This clone was seen only a few times. V gene TRBV10-3 combines with J gene TRBJ1-4; D is possibly TRBD1 (5 bases). The length of the CDR3 is 15 residues. Germline lookup yields CDR1 ENHRY and CDR2 SYGVKD. V dropped 3 bases and J dropped 4 bases, with 12 bases sitting between them. The CDR3 reads CAISEGPGLNEKLFF. The CDR3, as DNA: TGTGCCATCAGTGAAGGGCCAGGGCTTAATGAAAAACTGTTTTTT.

The chain employs TRBV27 and TRBJ2-5; no clear D gene. Germline V lookup: CDR1 MNHEY, CDR2 SMNVEV (reference sequence). Trimming shortened V by 5 bases and J by 2 bases, and 3 bases separated the two germline ends. This CDR3 spans 11 amino acids. The CDR3 sequence is CASSRQETQYF. CDR3 bases: TGTGCCAGCAGTCGTCAAGAGACCCAGTACTTC.

This chain links TRBV9 with TRBJ1-2; 11 positions match TRBD1. CDR1 SGDLS and CDR2 YYNGEE come from the germline V gene. The CDR3 extends over 15 amino acids. With 3 bases clipped from V and 8 bases from J, the junction kept 9 bases outside the gene matches. The CDR3: CASSGLDRGRGGYTF. CDR3 nucleotide sequence: TGTGCCAGCAGCGGTTTGGACAGGGGGCGCGGCGGCTACACCTTC. Complete variable domain (other parts from reference TRBV9 and TRBJ1-2): DSGVTQTPKHLITATGQRVTLRCSPRSGDLSVYWYQQSLDQGLQFLIQYYNGEERAKGNILERFSAQQFPDLHSELNLSSLELGDSALYFCASSGLDRGRGGYTFGSGTRLTVV.

The V and J genes are TRBV27 and TRBJ2-7; maybe TRBD2 (6 bases). Trimming left V 5 bases short and J 6 bases short, with 20 bases between. In germline, CDR1 is MNHEY, CDR2 SMNVEV (reference sequence). CDR3 length: 15 amino acids. The CDR3 loop is CASSARPGVGGEQYF. The CDR3, as DNA: TGTGCCAGCAGTGCCCGCCCGGGAGTGGGAGGCGAGCAGTACTTC.

The rearrangement joins TRBV19 to TRBJ2-1; no reliable D call. The V and J ends lost 1 base and 4 bases respectively, with 11 bases between them. The CDR3 has 15 residues. Germline CDR1 reads LNHDA; CDR2 reads SQIVND (reference sequence). This CDR3 reads CASSIVGSRYNEQFF. The CDR3 DNA follows: TGTGCCAGTAGTATAGTCGGGTCCCGATACAATGAGCAGTTCTTC.

The gene calls are TRBV5-1 and TRBJ1-4, with D hard to call. V lost 0 bases and J 8 bases, leaving 5 bases between the germline ends. The CDR3 has 12 residues. Germline CDR1 and CDR2: SGHRS and YFSETQ. The CDR3 here is CASSLEREKLFF. CDR3 coding DNA: TGCGCCAGCAGCTTGGAGAGAGAAAAACTGTTTTTT.

J is TRBJ1-3 and V is TRBV13; D not certain. Germline V gene lookup returns CDR1 PRHDT and CDR2 FYEKMQ (reference sequence). V lost 0 bases and J 4 bases, leaving 10 bases between the germline ends. This CDR3 region has 15 residues. CDR3 in DNA: TGTGCCAGCAGCTTAGGGGCCAGTTTAGGAAACACCATATATTTT. Translation gives CASSLGASLGNTIYF.

V and J are TRBV6-5 and TRBJ1-2; 7 nucleotides align to TRBD1. V dropped 5 bases and J dropped 3; count of bases not matched to a gene: 9. Germline loops: CDR1 MNHEY, CDR2 SVGAGI. The CDR3 runs to 15 residues. In DNA form, the CDR3 reads TGTGCCAGCAGTCCAAGACAGGGCGCCTACTATGGCTACACCTTC. Its translation is CASSPRQGAYYGYTF.

This sequence joins TRBV27 and TRBJ2-6, with D possibly being TRBD1 (5 bases). The germline V gene has CDR1 MNHEY and CDR2 SMNVEV (reference sequence). This CDR3 is 13 amino acids long. V was pared by 6 bases and J by 2 bases, with 5 bases between. This CDR3 reads CASRTAGANVLTF. Written as DNA, the CDR3 is TGTGCCAGCAGGACAGCTGGGGCCAACGTCCTGACTTTC.

The V call is TRBV6-1, the J call TRBJ1-4; 8 bases map to TRBD1. Germline loops: CDR1 MNHNS, CDR2 SASEGT. The CDR3 is made up of 15 amino acids. With 4 bases clipped from V and 8 bases from J, the junction kept 9 bases outside the gene matches. The CDR3 DNA follows: TGTGCCAGCAGTGCCTCAGGGGGCGTATTCGAAAAACTGTTTTTT. Protein: CASSASGGVFEKLFF.

The J gene is TRBJ2-7, the V gene TRBV19; TRBD1 matches at 7 bases. The V gene's germline CDR1 is LNHDA and CDR2 SQIVND (reference sequence). V lost 4 bases, J lost 2 bases, and 20 bases stayed unmatched. This CDR3 comprises 19 residues. The CDR3 is CASSSWVEQGNAVTYEQYF. The CDR3 DNA sequence: TGTGCCAGTAGTAGCTGGGTGGAACAGGGGAACGCCGTGACCTACGAGCAGTACTTC.

The chain employs TRBV18 and TRBJ2-5; a weak D match, TRBD1 (5 bases). The DNA end lines up better with TRBJ2-7; the J call may be wrong. The CDR3 length is 16 residues. Per germline, CDR1 KGHSH and CDR2 LQKENI. The CDR3 nucleotides read TGTGCCAGCTCACCAAGGGGCCGGTCGAAAGGAGTCGAGCAGTACTTC. This sequence encodes CASSPRGRSKGVEQYF.

The genes are TRBV10-1 and TRBJ2-2; maybe TRBD1 (5 bases). CDR1 and CDR2 from the germline V gene are WNHNN and SYGVQD (reference sequence). V lost 4 bases, J lost 1 base, and 7 bases lay in between. CDR3 length: 14 amino acids. CDR3 residues: CASSGQLNTGELFF. DNA of the CDR3: TGCGCCAGCAGTGGACAGTTGAACACCGGGGAGCTGTTTTTT.

This chain links TRBV5-1 with TRBJ1-2, with 8 bases lining up with TRBD1. Trimming removed 6 bases from V and 0 bases from J; junction bases left unmatched: 4. Looked up from germline, CDR1 is SGHRS and CDR2 is YFSETQ. The CDR3 consists of 14 residues. The CDR3 sequence is CASTPGGANYGYTF. DNA of the CDR3: TGCGCCAGCACACCAGGGGGCGCTAACTATGGCTACACCTTC.

DNA for the CDR3: TGTGCCAGCAGCCAAGTTGCGGGGAAGATGGGGGAGCAGTACTTC. Its protein product is CASSQVAGKMGEQYF. This chain links TRBV14 with TRBJ2-7; possibly TRBD2 for D (6 bases). Trimming left V 1 base short and J 7 bases short, with 17 bases between. Germline CDR1 reads SGHDN; CDR2 reads FVKESK. CDR3 length: 15 amino acids.

This sequence joins TRBV5-1 and TRBJ2-7, with D unclear. The CDR3 extends over 14 amino acids. Trimming shortened V by 0 bases and J by 0 bases, and 7 bases separated the two germline ends. The germline V gene has CDR1 SGHRS and CDR2 YFSETQ. The CDR3 loop is CASSLGQDSYEQYF. In nucleotides, the CDR3 is TGCGCCAGCAGCTTGGGCCAGGACTCCTACGAGCAGTACTTC. Together with reference TRBV5-1 and TRBJ2-7, the CDR3 gives the full variable domain: KAGVTQTPRYLIKTRGQQVTLSCSPISGHRSVSWYQQTPGQGLQFLFEYFSETQRNKGNFPGRFSGRQFSNSRSEMNVSTLELGDSALYLCASSLGQDSYEQYFGPGTRLTVT.